This T cell receptor (beta chain) derives from a study of T cell changes during pregnancy in multiple sclerosis. Clones were read by immunoSEQ multiplex PCR, and TCRdb kept only the in-frame ones, dropping some. The sample yields about 51,000 clones, around 93% seen once. The CDR3 is 15 residues long. CDR1 is MNHEY and CDR2 is SVGAGI in the germline V gene. Trimming took 2 bases from V and 6 from J, leaving 17 bases between them. The sequenced sample was peripheral blood, obtained in the second trimester of pregnancy. This TCR came from a female donor with multiple sclerosis, enrolled in a pregnancy study. This rearrangement joins TRBV6-5 to TRBJ2-7, with no clear D. This chain's CDR3 is CASSYEPTATLEQYF. The CDR3 DNA reads TGTGCCAGCAGTTACGAACCAACAGCTACCCTCGAGCAGTACTTC.